This T cell receptor beta chain was sequenced for a study of T cells in tuberculosis. For the study at large: In South Africa, adults with active tuberculosis were compared with IGRA-negative and latently infected IGRA-positive adolescents. Study results and caveats: The TCR-beta difference was not significant; alpha differences partly reflected length.

Trimming removed 1 base from V and 3 bases from J, with 8 bases in between. The CDR3 sequence is 14 residues long. CDR1 and CDR2 (germline): LGHNA, YSLEER. TCRdb's copy holds only in-frame clones and misses some; the assay was immunoSEQ multiplex PCR. The sample consists of some 49,000 clones, roughly 96% of them appearing once. This clone was detected once. Its cognate antigen is unknown. The sample contains more than one DNA sequence encoding this CDR3. Regarding time point: new active TB diagnosis, blood taken before or within 7 days of starting treatment. Each patient had positive sputum smear microscopy and/or positive culture. Each donor contributed 90,000 to 100,000 T cells on average, unsorted.

The clonotype originates from an adult with tuberculosis. This material consisted of PBMCs, taken at tuberculosis diagnosis. The V gene is TRBV4-3, the J gene TRBJ2-3, with D unclear. In DNA form, the CDR3 reads TGCGCCAGCAGCCAAGTTGCCGGGACAGATACGCAGTATTTT. Translation: CASSQVAGTDTQYF.